The 6 T cell receptor beta chains below all came from one sample that was sequenced in a study of shared clonotypes between healthy human individuals. Sequenced by immunoSEQ multiplex PCR; TCRdb stores in-frame clones only, minus some. The data hold over a million clones, with approximately 76% observed a single time. Sample: memory CD4+ T cells sorted from blood. Indicated subset: CD45RA-negative fraction. The receptors here all came from a man aged 18 to 30 in good health.

The chain recombines TRBV11-2 with TRBJ1-6; tentative D call: TRBD1 (6 bases). Trimming stripped 1 base from V and 4 bases from J, with 8 bases between. Germline CDR1 SGHAT, CDR2 FQNNGV. The CDR3 spans 15 residues. In nucleotides, the CDR3 is TGTGCCAGCAGCTTAGTTCAGGGGTATAATTCACCCCTCCACTTT. Protein product: CASSLVQGYNSPLHF.

The chain carries TRBV5-6 and TRBJ1-1; D unclear. Germline lookup yields CDR1 SGHDT and CDR2 YYEEEE. There are 12 residues in the CDR3. V lost 1 base to trimming and J lost 6 bases, with 7 bases between them. The CDR3 region is CASSLRRAEAFF. In nucleotides, the CDR3 is TGTGCCAGCAGCTTGAGGAGGGCTGAAGCTTTCTTT.

This clone was observed a handful of times. Here the CDR3 DNA reads TGCAGTGCTGAGACTAAGGATACGCAGTATTTT. Translation: CSAETKDTQYF. This chain connects TRBV20-1 to TRBJ2-3, with a possible D match to TRBD2 (5 bases). The length of the CDR3 is 11 residues. Trimming removed 5 bases at V and 6 bases at J, with 9 bases between. Germline CDR1 DFQATT, CDR2 SNEGSKA (reference sequence).

This clone has only a few counts. J is TRBJ2-6 and V is TRBV15; D ambiguous. The CDR3 is 14 residues long. Trimming removed 2 bases at V and 3 bases at J, with 5 bases between. Germline V gene lookup returns CDR1 LNHNV and CDR2 YYDKDF (reference sequence). The CDR3 sequence: CATSRRGGANVLTF. The CDR3 nucleotides are TGTGCCACCAGCAGAAGAGGTGGGGCCAACGTCCTGACTTTC.

This clone was counted only a few times. V usage is TRBV5-8 and J usage is TRBJ2-1, with 10 bases fitting TRBD2. The CDR3 sequence is 15 residues long. Germline trimming cut 4 bases from V and 4 bases from J; bases unmatched to any gene: 5. Germline V lookup: CDR1 SGHTS, CDR2 YDEGEE. The CDR3 spells CASSRAGGPYNEQFF. The CDR3 coding sequence is TGTGCCAGCAGCCGAGCGGGAGGGCCTTACAATGAGCAGTTCTTC.

The J gene is TRBJ2-1, the V gene TRBV10-3; 8 nucleotides align to TRBD1. Germline CDR1 ENHRY, CDR2 SYGVKD. Losses at the gene ends were 0 bases for V and 9 bases for J; bases not matched to a gene: 4. The CDR3 has 14 amino acids. The CDR3: CAISESRDRGEQFF. CDR3 DNA: TGTGCCATCAGTGAGTCGAGAGACAGGGGTGAGCAGTTCTTC.